This T cell receptor beta chain was obtained from a study of T-cell memory formation after mild COVID-19. Study results and caveats: Pre-infection memory harbored some responding clones, suggesting cross-reactive memory joined.

TCR alpha and TCR beta cDNA libraries carrying sample barcodes and UMIs were produced by 5'RACE using constant-segment primers. Each CDR3 protein gets one entry after TCRdb re-called the 5' RACE reads with MiXCR. The table shows fewer than 350,000 distinct CDR3 sequences, with more than 15% occurring only once. This clonotype was counted between two and nine times. The antigen is unknown. The germline V gene has CDR1 SGHVS and CDR2 FNYEAQ. The CDR3 has 14 amino acids. The germline V and J ends were trimmed by 6 bases and 3 bases, with 12 bases remaining between them. V usage is TRBV7-6 and J usage is TRBJ2-1; tentatively, D is TRBD2 (7 bases). The sequenced sample consisted of PBMCs or a T cell subset sorted from them (not recorded which). The TCR originated in a man younger than 35 who had mild COVID-19 (a few samples of this study predate the infection). Cell type and time point are not known. The CDR3 region is CASRGGANYNEQFF. For the CDR3, the DNA is TGTGCCAGCAGAGGGGGGGCCAACTACAATGAGCAGTTCTTC.